This paragraph covers one T cell receptor (beta chain) sequence. This clonotype has a count of ten or more. Its antigen remains unidentified. Qualities for individual bases were not recorded, and no much larger clone is one base off. The data were taken from a study of identical twins' blood T cells (dated by TCRdb to the early 2010s). Turning to the overall study: About 50 million Illumina reads were obtained across around 12 libraries, of which six were alpha-chain libraries and six were beta-chain libraries. The study compared TCR alpha and beta chain repertoires of three pairs of monozygous twins using next-generation sequencing to assess genetic influence on repertoire formation. Paper-wide results and their limitations: Looking at the most abundant TCRbeta clonotypes, every donor had more CDR3 sequences in common with her twin than with unrelated donors. The number of shared CDR3 clonotypes between two donors was mainly determined by the product of their cloneset sizes, and twins did not clearly deviate from this trend. Validation by independent studies was stated to be required for the proposed role of the TCRalpha J segment in MHC recognition during thymic selection. Because the twins were reared together, environmental influences could not be excluded as an explanation for twin similarity. V gene usage, even among non-selected out-of-frame TCRbeta clonotypes, was reported to be markedly more similar within twin pairs than between unrelated donors.

V drops 4 bases and J drops 1 base, leaving 4 bases in between. Taken from the germline V gene, the CDR1 and CDR2 loops are MNHEY and SVGAGI. The cysteine opens and the phenylalanine closes a CDR3 of 12 amino acids. Only the CDR3 region is kept as DNA, spanning 36 bases read in frame from base 1. Six healthy women forming three monozygous twin pairs were used as donors. Each of the three twin pairs had been raised together, and the twins in each pair were thought likely to have encountered the same infectious agents and vaccines. TCR cDNA libraries were prepared from RNA that had been isolated from peripheral blood mononuclear cells. The library was prepared using 5' RACE. The instrument was an Illumina Genome Analyzer IIx. The RNA-based TCR cDNA libraries were made using a previously described protocol that was modified in several ways. To prevent cross-contamination, sample-specific barcodes were added to both ends of each TCR cDNA library during cDNA synthesis and amplification. On the authors' methods: Each individual had between about 90,000 and nearly 550,000 identified clonotypes, and each library contained roughly 2 to 3.6 million CDR3-containing reads. Reads carrying improper barcode index combinations were removed, after which the MiTCR software was used to build a cloneset for each library. During the assembly of CDR3 clonotypes by MiTCR, low-quality reads were filtered or rescued and PCR and sequencing errors were corrected. Artificial out-of-frame clonotypes were removed by being mapped to in-frame sequences, with one indel in the CDR3 allowed. Similarity of V and J gene usage between donors was measured as Jensen-Shannon divergence divided by mean entropy. TCRdb reran the public reads through fastp at Q25 and MiXCR, keeping productive beta chains. Every entry covers one CDR3 protein and lists the most common genes and DNA from its rows. The V and J calls shown here were made by TCRdb, not taken from the authors' results. The sample has about 370,000 distinct CDR3 sequences on record, 25% to 35% of them singletons. Jointly, the top ten make up about 6% of the sample.

The sequence was obtained from a woman aged 18 to 50 in good health. This receptor chain uses TRBV6-5 and TRBJ1-1; the D gene cannot be resolved reliably. The sample comprised PBMCs. The DNA sequence follows: TGTGCCAGCAGTTCAAAGAACACTGAAGCTTTCTTT. Its translation is CASSSKNTEAFF.